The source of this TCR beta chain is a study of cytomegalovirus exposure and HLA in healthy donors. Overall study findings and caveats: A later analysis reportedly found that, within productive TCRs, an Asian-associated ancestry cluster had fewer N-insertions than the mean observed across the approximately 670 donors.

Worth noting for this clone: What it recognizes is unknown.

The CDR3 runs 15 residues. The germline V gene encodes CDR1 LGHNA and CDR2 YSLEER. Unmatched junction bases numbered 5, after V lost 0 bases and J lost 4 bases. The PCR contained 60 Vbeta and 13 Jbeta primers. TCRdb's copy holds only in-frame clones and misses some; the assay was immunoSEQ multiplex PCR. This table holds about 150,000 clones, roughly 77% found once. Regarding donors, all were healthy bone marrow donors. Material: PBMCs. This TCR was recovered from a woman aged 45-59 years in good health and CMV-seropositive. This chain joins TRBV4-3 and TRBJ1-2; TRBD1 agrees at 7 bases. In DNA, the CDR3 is TGCGCCAGCAGCCAAGAAGTACAGGGGATCTATGGCTACACCTTC. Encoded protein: CASSQEVQGIYGYTF.